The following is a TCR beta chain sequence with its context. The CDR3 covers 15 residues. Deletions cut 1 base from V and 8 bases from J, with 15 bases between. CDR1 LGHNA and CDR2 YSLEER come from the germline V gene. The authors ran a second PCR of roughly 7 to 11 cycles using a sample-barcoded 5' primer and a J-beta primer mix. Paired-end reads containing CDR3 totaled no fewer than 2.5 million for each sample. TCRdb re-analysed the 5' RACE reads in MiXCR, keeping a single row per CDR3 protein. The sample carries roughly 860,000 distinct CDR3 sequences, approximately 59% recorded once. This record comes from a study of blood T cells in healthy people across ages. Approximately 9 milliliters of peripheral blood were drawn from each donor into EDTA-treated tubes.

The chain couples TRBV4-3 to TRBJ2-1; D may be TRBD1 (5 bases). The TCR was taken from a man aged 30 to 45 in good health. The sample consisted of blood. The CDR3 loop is CASSQGLGLGYEQFF. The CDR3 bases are TGCGCCAGCAGCCAAGGACTGGGGCTGGGCTATGAGCAGTTCTTC.